Described below is a single T cell receptor (beta chain) sequence and its context. Antigen: not known. The sample comes from a study of T cell responses to AZD1222 COVID-19 vaccine. The study, taken as a whole, reports: Seropositive status at baseline applied to only 6 or 7 AZD1222 recipients.

V gave up 7 bases and J gave up 8 bases, with 15 bases separating them. Per germline, CDR1 SGHRS and CDR2 YFSETQ. This CDR3 region has 13 residues. Assay used: immunoSEQ multiplex PCR; TCRdb lists only in-frame clones, some missing. The sample yields roughly 200,000 clones, around 94% seen once. Sample: peripheral blood, taken 28 days after the second dose of the MenACWY control vaccine. This receptor was identified in an adult who received the MenACWY meningococcal vaccine as a control. J is TRBJ1-4 and V is TRBV5-1; D may be TRBD1 (5 bases). The CDR3 is CASATGPREKLFF. The CDR3 coding sequence is TGCGCCAGCGCGACGGGACCAAGGGAAAAACTGTTTTTT.